These T cell receptor beta chains were read from a single sample in a study of chemoradiotherapy in HPV16-positive cancers. This table comes from immunoSEQ multiplex PCR, and its TCRdb copy is limited to in-frame clones, with some not included. The sample has tens of thousands of clones, 94% seen once. Specimen collection occurred from a patient who underwent chemoradiotherapy. Receptors originate from a human donor with HPV-associated anogenital cancer. Each CDR3 is given with its conserved first and last residue. The D gene is left open where the match is weak. Not all rows give a size; the values are once, few, many and, for expanded clones, a class.

j_call: TRBJ1-2; v_call: TRBV19; clone_size: -; d_call: TRBD1; cdr3_nt: TGTGCCAGTAGTCCTCGTCCCGGGACAGGTTCTATAGATGGCTACACCTTC; cdr3_aa: CASSPRPGTGSIDGYTF
j_call: TRBJ1-2; v_call: TRBV2; clone_size: -; d_call: -; cdr3_nt: TGTGCCAGCAGTGTGCGGGGGCTGGACTATGGCTACACCTTC; cdr3_aa: CASSVRGLDYGYTF
j_call: TRBJ2-3; v_call: TRBV7-8; clone_size: -; d_call: -; cdr3_nt: TGTGCCAGCAGCCCAATATTGGGCGGGACCAACGCAGATACGCAGTATTTT; cdr3_aa: CASSPILGGTNADTQYF
j_call: TRBJ1-1; v_call: TRBV10-3; clone_size: -; d_call: -; cdr3_nt: TGTGCCATCAGAGGCCTCGAAACTGAAGCTTTCTTT; cdr3_aa: CAIRGLETEAFF
j_call: TRBJ1-5; v_call: TRBV28; clone_size: -; d_call: TRBD1; cdr3_nt: TGTGCCAGCAGAGCAGGGACAGGGGGCAATCAGCCCCAGCATTTT; cdr3_aa: CASRAGTGGNQPQHF
j_call: TRBJ1-1; v_call: TRBV19; clone_size: -; d_call: -; cdr3_nt: TGTGCCAGTAGTATGGAACCGGGACGGCACACTGAAGCTTTCTTT; cdr3_aa: CASSMEPGRHTEAFF
j_call: TRBJ2-1; v_call: TRBV2; clone_size: once; d_call: -; cdr3_nt: TGTGCCAGCAGTGAAGCGACCGTTAATGAGCAGTTCTTC; cdr3_aa: CASSEATVNEQFF
j_call: TRBJ2-2; v_call: TRBV2; clone_size: few; d_call: -; cdr3_nt: TGTGCCAGCGAGGACGGAGGGGGCGGGGAGCTGTTTTTT; cdr3_aa: CASEDGGGGELFF
j_call: TRBJ1-1; v_call: TRBV6-1; clone_size: -; d_call: TRBD1; cdr3_nt: TGTGCCAGCAGTGAGAGGGCAGGGGGCGTTCGAGCTTTCTTT; cdr3_aa: CASSERAGGVRAFF
j_call: TRBJ2-7; v_call: TRBV11-2; clone_size: -; d_call: -; cdr3_nt: TGTGCCAGCAGCTTAGATCTAGGGAACGGCTACGAGCAGTACTTC; cdr3_aa: CASSLDLGNGYEQYF
j_call: TRBJ2-7; v_call: TRBV18; clone_size: -; d_call: -; cdr3_nt: TGTGCCAGCTCGCTCGAAGCCCACTACGAGCAGTACTTC; cdr3_aa: CASSLEAHYEQYF
j_call: TRBJ1-1; v_call: TRBV6-5; clone_size: -; d_call: -; cdr3_nt: TGTGCCAGTAAAAGATCCTTCACGGACACTGAAGCTTTCTTT; cdr3_aa: CASKRSFTDTEAFF
j_call: TRBJ2-7; v_call: TRBV28; clone_size: -; d_call: -; cdr3_nt: TGTGCCAGCAAGGTCCTAGACGAGCAGTACTTC; cdr3_aa: CASKVLDEQYF
j_call: TRBJ2-1; v_call: TRBV28; clone_size: once; d_call: -; cdr3_nt: TGTGCCAGCCGCCGCACTCTACGATTATACAATGAGCAGTTCTTC; cdr3_aa: CASRRTLRLYNEQFF
j_call: TRBJ1-6; v_call: TRBV19; clone_size: -; d_call: -; cdr3_nt: TGTGCCAGTAGTATAGGAAATCAGGGTTCACCCCTCCACTTT; cdr3_aa: CASSIGNQGSPLHF
j_call: TRBJ2-5; v_call: TRBV18; clone_size: -; d_call: TRBD1; cdr3_nt: TGTGCCAGCTCACCACGTTTGGGACAGGGGGTGGAGACCCAGTACTTC; cdr3_aa: CASSPRLGQGVETQYF
j_call: TRBJ2-7; v_call: TRBV6-5; clone_size: few; d_call: -; cdr3_nt: TGTGCCAGCAGCATAGACGGACCCTCCTACGAGCAGTACTTC; cdr3_aa: CASSIDGPSYEQYF
j_call: TRBJ2-3; v_call: TRBV5-1; clone_size: -; d_call: -; cdr3_nt: TGCGCCAGCAGCGGGGGGGCCACAGATACGCAGTATTTT; cdr3_aa: CASSGGATDTQYF
j_call: TRBJ2-5; v_call: TRBV6-5; clone_size: -; d_call: -; cdr3_nt: TGTGCCAGCAGTTACACCAACAGGGCTGGGGAGACCCAGTACTTC; cdr3_aa: CASSYTNRAGETQYF
j_call: TRBJ1-5; v_call: TRBV1; clone_size: -; d_call: -; cdr3_nt: TGCACCAGCAGCCAAGTCTTGGGGCGGTGCAATCAGCCCCAGCATTTT; cdr3_aa: CTSSQVLGRCNQPQHF
j_call: TRBJ2-1; v_call: TRBV7-9; clone_size: -; d_call: -; cdr3_nt: TGTGCCAGCAGCTTAGAAGTGGGGGTCTACAATGAGCAGTTCTTC; cdr3_aa: CASSLEVGVYNEQFF
j_call: TRBJ1-3; v_call: TRBV7-6; clone_size: -; d_call: -; cdr3_nt: TGTGCCAGCAGCTCTACAGAGCGCTCTGGAAACACCATATATTTT; cdr3_aa: CASSSTERSGNTIYF
j_call: TRBJ2-1; v_call: TRBV12-5; clone_size: -; d_call: -; cdr3_nt: TGTGCTAGTGGTTTGGTACTAGCTTATACGCATGAGCAGTTCTTC; cdr3_aa: CASGLVLAYTHEQFF
j_call: TRBJ1-4; v_call: TRBV7-9; clone_size: -; d_call: TRBD1; cdr3_nt: TGTGCCAGCAGCGGACAGGGGGTACTTGCAACTAATGAAAAACTGTTTTTT; cdr3_aa: CASSGQGVLATNEKLFF
j_call: TRBJ2-1; v_call: TRBV4-2; clone_size: -; d_call: -; cdr3_nt: TGTGCCAGCAGCCCCCCCCCGCCTCCCTACAATGAGCAGTTCTTC; cdr3_aa: CASSPPPPPYNEQFF
j_call: TRBJ2-7; v_call: TRBV19; clone_size: -; d_call: -; cdr3_nt: TGTGCCAGTAGTATCTCTTCCGGATACGAGCAGTACTTC; cdr3_aa: CASSISSGYEQYF
j_call: TRBJ1-2; v_call: TRBV6-1; clone_size: -; d_call: TRBD1; cdr3_nt: TGTGCCAGCAGTGAACAGGGACAGGGGCTTCCCACCTTC; cdr3_aa: CASSEQGQGLPTF
j_call: TRBJ2-7; v_call: TRBV5-1; clone_size: -; d_call: TRBD2; cdr3_nt: TGCGCCAGCAGACGCGGGACTAGCGTCTACGAGCAGTACTTC; cdr3_aa: CASRRGTSVYEQYF
j_call: TRBJ1-2; v_call: TRBV5-5; clone_size: -; d_call: -; cdr3_nt: TGTGCCAGCACCTCGTACTATGGCTACACCTTC; cdr3_aa: CASTSYYGYTF
j_call: TRBJ2-7; v_call: TRBV7-2; clone_size: -; d_call: -; cdr3_nt: TGTGCCAGCAGCTTATCGACTGAGCCCTACGAGCAGTACTTC; cdr3_aa: CASSLSTEPYEQYF
j_call: TRBJ2-7; v_call: TRBV18; clone_size: -; d_call: TRBD1; cdr3_nt: TGTGCCAGCTCACCGCTTCCGGGACAGGCCTACGAGCAGTACTTC; cdr3_aa: CASSPLPGQAYEQYF
j_call: TRBJ1-2; v_call: TRBV5-1; clone_size: -; d_call: -; cdr3_nt: TGCGCCAGCAGCTACGGCGACAGCCCCTACTATGGCTACACCTTC; cdr3_aa: CASSYGDSPYYGYTF
j_call: TRBJ1-1; v_call: TRBV19; clone_size: -; d_call: -; cdr3_nt: TGTGCCAGCACCTCGACCCCCGGTGAAGCTTTCTTT; cdr3_aa: CASTSTPGEAFF
j_call: TRBJ2-7; v_call: TRBV5-1; clone_size: -; d_call: TRBD2; cdr3_nt: TGCGCCAGCAGCTTAGGCGGGAGCTCCTACGAGCAGTACTTC; cdr3_aa: CASSLGGSSYEQYF
j_call: TRBJ2-1; v_call: TRBV5-1; clone_size: -; d_call: -; cdr3_nt: TGCGCCACCTCGATCCAAGGGGTTGAGCAGTTCTTC; cdr3_aa: CATSIQGVEQFF
j_call: TRBJ2-1; v_call: TRBV4-1; clone_size: -; d_call: TRBD2; cdr3_nt: TGCGCCAGCAGCCGGACTAGCGGGAGCTCCTACAATGAGCAGTTCTTC; cdr3_aa: CASSRTSGSSYNEQFF
j_call: TRBJ1-5; v_call: TRBV12-1; clone_size: -; d_call: -; cdr3_nt: TGTGCCAGCAGCCCCCGGACAGGGGCCGATCAGCCCCAGCATTTT; cdr3_aa: CASSPRTGADQPQHF
j_call: TRBJ1-5; v_call: TRBV19; clone_size: -; d_call: -; cdr3_nt: TGTGCCAGTAAGCCGTCAGAATCGGGCAATCAGCCCCAGCATTTT; cdr3_aa: CASKPSESGNQPQHF
j_call: TRBJ1-1; v_call: TRBV27; clone_size: -; d_call: TRBD1; cdr3_nt: TGTGCCAGCAGTAGAGGGGGCTTCAGGAACACTGAAGCTTTCTTT; cdr3_aa: CASSRGGFRNTEAFF
j_call: TRBJ2-3; v_call: TRBV14; clone_size: once; d_call: -; cdr3_nt: TGTGCCAGCAGCCAAGGATTGGGGTCTGGCACAGATACGCAGTATTTT; cdr3_aa: CASSQGLGSGTDTQYF
j_call: TRBJ2-5; v_call: TRBV7-2; clone_size: -; d_call: TRBD1; cdr3_nt: TGTGCCAGCAGCTCGAGCCGGGACAGCCAAGAGACCCAGTACTTC; cdr3_aa: CASSSSRDSQETQYF
j_call: TRBJ2-7; v_call: TRBV4-1; clone_size: -; d_call: -; cdr3_nt: TGCGCCAGCAGCCAAGCCGGGGCGAGGGCCTACGAGCAGTACTTC; cdr3_aa: CASSQAGARAYEQYF
j_call: TRBJ1-2; v_call: TRBV15; clone_size: -; d_call: TRBD1; cdr3_nt: TGTGCCACCAGCAGAGACCTTGGCGGAGGGGGCTTCGGCTACACCTTC; cdr3_aa: CATSRDLGGGGFGYTF
j_call: TRBJ1-1; v_call: TRBV2; clone_size: -; d_call: TRBD1; cdr3_nt: TGTGCCAGCGGGGGACAGGGCCCGACTTTCTTT; cdr3_aa: CASGGQGPTFF
j_call: TRBJ2-3; v_call: TRBV18; clone_size: -; d_call: TRBD2; cdr3_nt: TGTGCCAGTCGGACTAGCGATGCAGATACGCAGTATTTT; cdr3_aa: CASRTSDADTQYF
j_call: TRBJ1-1; v_call: TRBV7-5; clone_size: -; d_call: -; cdr3_nt: TGTGTCAGAAGTCTCCAAGGCAAGGACAGGGAGGCCCCAATGAACACTGAAGCTTTCTTT; cdr3_aa: CVRSLQGKDREAPMNTEAFF
j_call: TRBJ1-2; v_call: TRBV27; clone_size: -; d_call: TRBD1; cdr3_nt: TGTGCCAGCAGTTTAAGGGGACAGCCGTATGGCTACACCTTC; cdr3_aa: CASSLRGQPYGYTF
j_call: TRBJ2-1; v_call: TRBV5-5; clone_size: -; d_call: TRBD2; cdr3_nt: TGTGCCAGCAGACCCCTAGCGGGGAGCTCCTACAATGAGCAGTTCTTC; cdr3_aa: CASRPLAGSSYNEQFF
j_call: TRBJ2-1; v_call: TRBV7-3; clone_size: -; d_call: TRBD1; cdr3_nt: TGTGCCAGCAGCCTGTGGACAGGGGGCAATGAGCAGTTCTTC; cdr3_aa: CASSLWTGGNEQFF
j_call: TRBJ1-1; v_call: TRBV18; clone_size: -; d_call: -; cdr3_nt: TGTGCCAGCTCACCCAACAGGGCCCGTCCTGAAGCTTTCTTT; cdr3_aa: CASSPNRARPEAFF